This TCR beta chain derives from a study of prognosis after radiotherapy for stage I lung cancer (dated by TCRdb to the early 2020s). Broadly, across the study: Between early 2018 and early 2019, about 20 stage I NSCLC patients were enrolled in Nanjing, China. SBRT was delivered in 3 to 5 fractions with a biologically effective dose of at least 100 Gy, and image-guided IMRT or VMAT was used for delivery. Concurrent therapy was not administered to any patient alongside SBRT. Some 15 patients had newly diagnosed primary stage I lung tumors, and 4 or 5 had oligometastatic NSCLC after surgical resection of the primary tumor. Distant metastases were developed by four of the 19 patients after SBRT, at a median of 7 months, whereas no significant progression was observed in the other 15 patients. Peripheral blood TCR beta repertoires were profiled in stage I NSCLC patients before and after stereotactic body radiotherapy, and the study then linked these repertoires to distant failure. Tumor histology was squamous cell carcinoma in 6 to 8 patients and adenocarcinoma in about 12. The cohort was made up of about a dozen men and about 6 women, with a median age of approximately 74 years and an age range of 53 to 84 years. The study sequenced some 38 blood samples from 19 patients, one before and one after SBRT per patient. All patients were considered medically inoperable, owing to comorbidities in roughly 11 and refusal of surgery in several.

Two rounds of multiplex PCR were used to amplify the TCR beta CDR3 region from genomic DNA. In the first round of PCR, primers specific to each TRBV and TRBJ gene were used, and the primer sequences are filed in Chinese patent CN105087789A. The second PCR round used universal primers. The Roche High Pure PCR Template Preparation Kit was used to extract genomic DNA from the frozen PBMCs. Libraries were sequenced paired-end with 151 bp reads on an Illumina HiSeq 3000. Per the authors' processing: Raw reads lacking the multiplex PCR primer sequences were removed with CutAdapt. PEAR was used to merge high-quality paired reads into contigs. By aligning each contig to reference sequences, MiXCR assigned the TRB V, D and J gene segments to that contig. CDR3 sequences were clustered by base quality and sequence similarity to remove sequencing errors. Diversity was measured as Shannon entropy normalized by the natural log of productive TCR sequence number. One minus Shannon entropy divided by the natural log of the number of unique clonotypes was used as the definition of clonality. Using the Youden index from ROC curves, the researchers picked the repertoire-metric cut-offs for progression-free survival, and all analyses were carried out in R 3.5.3. The public reads were run again by TCRdb, first through fastp at Q25 and then through MiXCR, and only productive beta chains were kept. Every entry covers one CDR3 protein and lists the most common genes and DNA from its rows. The V and J calls were determined by TCRdb, not by the authors. The sample records roughly 25,000 distinct CDR3 sequences, around 30% of which are singletons. The top ten clonotypes cover roughly 33% of the sample.

A history of other malignancies or of prior chemotherapy or radiotherapy was absent in all patients, and node-negative disease was shown on CT and PET/CT in all patients. At each of two time points, roughly 6.3 milliliters of peripheral venous blood were collected in EDTA tubes. PBMCs were isolated by Ficoll-Paque Plus density-gradient centrifugation. Right after collection, samples were kept at -80 degrees C until analysis. Results the study describes overall, beyond this receptor: Post-SBRT Shannon entropy and its change from baseline were lower in patients who developed distant metastases; baseline Shannon entropy was not associated with metastases. Unique TCR clone counts fell after SBRT (median 10,088 before versus 6,500 to 7,500 after; Wilcoxon paired P=0.011). No determination of tumor specificity was made for expanded TCR clones. The study was limited by the small cohort and short follow-up, and independent validation of the study findings is required. None of the reported P values were adjusted for multiple comparisons. Differences in TRBV and TRBJ usage frequencies by metastasis status were reportedly observed in two V genes at baseline and in several V and two J genes after SBRT.

V is cut by 2 bases and J by 1 base, and the space between the germline ends is 15 bases. The CDR3 starts with the cysteine, ends with the phenylalanine, and has 18 residues. Here the CDR3 DNA is all that survives: 54 bases in frame from base 1. Taken from the germline V gene, the CDR1 and CDR2 loops are MNHEY and SVGAGI. The table lists this clonotype with a count of one. It lacks a known antigen. Base quality data are lacking; no much larger clone is found one base away. A lone read gives weak evidence. This sequence originates from a donor aged 50 or older with non-small cell lung cancer. The specimen was PBMCs, collected before or after stereotactic body radiation therapy (not recorded which). The chain is assembled from TRBV6-5 and TRBJ2-6; TRBD2 could be the D gene, as 6 bases match. The nucleotides are TGTGCCAGCAGTTACCGCGCGGGAAGACAGTCTGGGGCCAACGTCCTGACTTTC. This sequence encodes CASSYRAGRQSGANVLTF.